Listed below are T cell receptor beta chains from one sample, sequenced in a study of shared clonotypes between healthy human individuals. Profiling relied on immunoSEQ multiplex PCR, and the TCRdb table lists in-frame clones only, not all of them. The sample contains fewer than 1.4 million clones, approximately 78% of which appear only once. Sequenced: memory CD4+ T cells from PBMCs. These receptor sequences come from a man younger than 35 in good health. Some clones in this sample may be carry-over from other donors' samples. Each CDR3 is given with its conserved first and last residue. A D gene is named only where the DNA matches it firmly. A row's size may be missing; if present it is once, few, many or a size class.

V: TRBV20-1; J: TRBJ1-1; size: NA; D: TRBD1; CDR3: CSGNRGGAFF; DNA: TGCAGTGGAAACAGGGGTGGGGCTTTCTTT
V: TRBV5-6; J: TRBJ1-2; size: NA; D: NA; CDR3: CASSPVGGANYGYTF; DNA: TGTGCCAGCAGCCCGGTGGGTGGAGCTAACTATGGCTACACCTTC
V: TRBV7-9; J: TRBJ2-7; size: NA; D: NA; CDR3: CASSLYGSPPYEQYF; DNA: TGTGCCAGCAGCTTATACGGGAGTCCCCCCTACGAGCAGTACTTC
V: TRBV19; J: TRBJ2-5; size: NA; D: TRBD2; CDR3: CASRGGQGGATQYF; DNA: TGTGCCAGTAGGGGTGGCCAGGGAGGGGCGACCCAGTACTTC
V: TRBV28; J: TRBJ2-3; size: NA; D: NA; CDR3: CASTGGADTQYF; DNA: TGTGCCAGCACAGGCGGGGCAGATACGCAGTATTTT
V: TRBV7-3; J: TRBJ2-2; size: NA; D: NA; CDR3: CASSRDGYGELFF; DNA: TGTGCCAGCAGCCGCGATGGTTACGGGGAGCTGTTTTTT
V: TRBV6-5; J: TRBJ2-7; size: NA; D: NA; CDR3: CASSRPLTYEQYF; DNA: TGTGCCAGCAGTCGTCCACTCACCTACGAGCAGTACTTC
V: TRBV7-6; J: TRBJ1-3; size: NA; D: TRBD1; CDR3: CASSPWDRTGNTIYF; DNA: TGTGCCAGCAGCCCGTGGGACAGGACTGGAAACACCATATATTTT
V: TRBV28; J: TRBJ1-1; size: NA; D: NA; CDR3: CASSLSRGDTEAFF; DNA: TGTGCCAGCAGTTTGTCAAGGGGTGACACTGAAGCTTTCTTT
V: TRBV5-1; J: TRBJ2-7; size: NA; D: NA; CDR3: CASKVAKGYYEQYF; DNA: TGCGCCAGCAAGGTAGCTAAGGGATACTACGAGCAGTACTTC
V: TRBV30; J: TRBJ1-5; size: NA; D: NA; CDR3: CAWSLYYGSNQPQHF; DNA: TGTGCCTGGAGTCTCTATTACGGTAGCAATCAGCCCCAGCATTTT
V: TRBV5-4; J: TRBJ2-1; size: NA; D: TRBD2; CDR3: CASSPGSGSMYNEQFF; DNA: TGTGCCAGCAGCCCGGGTAGCGGGAGCATGTACAATGAGCAGTTCTTC
V: TRBV28; J: TRBJ1-5; size: few; D: TRBD1; CDR3: CASSSPPGQGADQPQHF; DNA: TGTGCCAGCAGTTCCCCCCCGGGACAGGGGGCTGATCAGCCCCAGCATTTT
V: TRBV11-2; J: TRBJ2-1; size: NA; D: NA; CDR3: CASSSRQDLSYNEQFF; DNA: TGTGCCAGCAGCTCTAGACAGGACCTCTCCTACAATGAGCAGTTCTTC
V: TRBV6-5; J: TRBJ1-1; size: NA; D: NA; CDR3: CASKPTGINTEAFF; DNA: TGTGCCAGCAAACCGACAGGAATCAACACTGAAGCTTTCTTT
V: TRBV7-8; J: TRBJ2-5; size: NA; D: TRBD2; CDR3: CASSLGLAGSQETQYF; DNA: TGTGCCAGCAGCCTGGGACTAGCGGGGTCCCAAGAGACCCAGTACTTC
V: TRBV6-6; J: TRBJ1-2; size: many; D: NA; CDR3: CASSLGQGDGYTF; DNA: TGTGCCAGCAGTTTGGGTCAGGGCGATGGCTACACCTTC
V: TRBV5-1; J: TRBJ2-2; size: NA; D: TRBD2; CDR3: CASSYIAGVGPGELFF; DNA: TGCGCCAGCAGCTACATAGCGGGAGTAGGCCCCGGGGAGCTGTTTTTT
V: TRBV23-1; J: TRBJ2-1; size: NA; D: NA; CDR3: CASTDTGLLYNEQFF; DNA: TGCGCCAGCACCGATACAGGGCTCCTCTACAATGAGCAGTTCTTC
V: TRBV2; J: TRBJ2-1; size: NA; D: NA; CDR3: CASSGNTYNEQFF; DNA: TGTGCCAGCAGTGGGAACACTTACAATGAGCAGTTCTTC
V: TRBV7-2; J: TRBJ2-3; size: NA; D: TRBD1; CDR3: CASSLGGSLTDTQYF; DNA: TGTGCCAGCAGCCTAGGGGGCAGTCTCACAGATACGCAGTATTTT
V: TRBV10-3; J: TRBJ1-2; size: once; D: TRBD1; CDR3: CAISIGAGGDNYGYTF; DNA: TGTGCCATCTCGATCGGGGCAGGGGGCGATAACTATGGCTACACCTTC
V: TRBV5-1; J: TRBJ1-1; size: once; D: TRBD1; CDR3: CASSLVDRGRNTEAFF; DNA: TGCGCCAGCAGCTTGGTGGACAGGGGGCGCAACACTGAAGCTTTCTTT
V: TRBV5-1; J: TRBJ2-3; size: NA; D: NA; CDR3: CASRQDLAEGTDTQYF; DNA: TGCGCCAGCAGGCAGGATCTAGCTGAGGGCACAGATACGCAGTATTTT
V: TRBV9; J: TRBJ2-1; size: NA; D: NA; CDR3: CASSVETSEEQFF; DNA: TGTGCCAGCAGCGTAGAGACTTCCGAGGAGCAGTTCTTC
V: TRBV7-9; J: TRBJ1-4; size: NA; D: NA; CDR3: CASSPLPGTLNEKLFF; DNA: TGTGCCAGCAGCCCCTTACCCGGGACCTTAAACGAAAAACTGTTTTTT
V: TRBV14; J: TRBJ2-1; size: NA; D: TRBD2; CDR3: CASSLTGAGGPKNEQFF; DNA: TGTGCCAGCAGCCTCACCGGAGCGGGAGGGCCGAAGAATGAGCAGTTCTTC
V: TRBV5-1; J: TRBJ1-1; size: NA; D: TRBD1; CDR3: CASSDTGGAGETEAFF; DNA: TGCGCCAGCAGCGATACAGGGGGCGCGGGGGAGACTGAAGCTTTCTTT
V: TRBV2; J: TRBJ2-7; size: NA; D: NA; CDR3: CASSPIPGNYEQYF; DNA: TGTGCCAGCAGCCCTATTCCGGGGAACTACGAGCAGTACTTC
V: TRBV4-1; J: TRBJ2-5; size: NA; D: TRBD1; CDR3: CASSQVSGTVKETQYF; DNA: TGCGCCAGCAGCCAAGTGTCGGGGACAGTTAAAGAGACCCAGTACTTC
V: TRBV10-3; J: TRBJ1-2; size: NA; D: NA; CDR3: CAISESNWYNNYGYTF; DNA: TGTGCCATCAGTGAGTCGAACTGGTATAATAACTATGGCTACACCTTC
V: TRBV28; J: TRBJ2-1; size: NA; D: NA; CDR3: CASSQRATYNEQFF; DNA: TGTGCCAGCAGTCAAAGAGCCACCTACAATGAGCAGTTCTTC
V: TRBV9; J: TRBJ2-7; size: once; D: NA; CDR3: CASSVGYSSYEQYF; DNA: TGTGCCAGCAGCGTAGGATATAGCTCCTACGAGCAGTACTTC
V: TRBV14; J: TRBJ1-4; size: NA; D: NA; CDR3: CASSQGSSEKLFF; DNA: TGTGCCAGCAGCCAAGGGAGCAGTGAAAAACTGTTTTTT
V: TRBV5-1; J: TRBJ2-7; size: NA; D: TRBD1; CDR3: CASRERTGAGEQYF; DNA: TGCGCCAGCAGGGAACGGACAGGGGCCGGCGAGCAGTACTTC
V: TRBV5-1; J: TRBJ2-2; size: NA; D: NA; CDR3: CASSFSVQTGELFF; DNA: TGCGCCAGCAGCTTCTCCGTACAGACCGGGGAGCTGTTTTTT
V: TRBV19; J: TRBJ1-2; size: NA; D: TRBD1; CDR3: CASSFGTAIYGYTF; DNA: TGTGCCAGTAGTTTCGGGACAGCGATCTATGGCTACACCTTC
V: TRBV5-4; J: TRBJ2-5; size: NA; D: TRBD1; CDR3: CASSRDMGQQETQYF; DNA: TGTGCCAGCAGCAGAGACATGGGACAGCAAGAGACCCAGTACTTC
V: TRBV6-1; J: TRBJ1-4; size: NA; D: NA; CDR3: CASSEAQAGSSNEKLFF; DNA: TGTGCCAGCAGTGAAGCGCAAGCCGGCTCCTCTAATGAAAAACTGTTTTTT
V: TRBV5-1; J: TRBJ2-3; size: NA; D: TRBD2; CDR3: CASSGTSGWADTQYF; DNA: TGCGCCAGCAGCGGGACTAGCGGATGGGCAGATACGCAGTATTTT
V: TRBV6-5; J: TRBJ1-1; size: NA; D: NA; CDR3: CASSYSRYQNTEAFF; DNA: TGTGCCAGCAGTTACTCGAGATATCAGAACACTGAAGCTTTCTTT
V: TRBV7-7; J: TRBJ2-5; size: NA; D: NA; CDR3: CASSLDQSETQYF; DNA: TGTGCCAGCAGCTTAGATCAGTCAGAGACCCAGTACTTC
V: TRBV27; J: TRBJ2-3; size: NA; D: TRBD1; CDR3: CASSLSRDRGRIF; DNA: TGTGCCAGCAGTTTATCCCGGGACAGGGGGCGTATTTTC
V: TRBV6-5; J: TRBJ2-3; size: NA; D: NA; CDR3: CASRFHRADTQYF; DNA: TGTGCCAGCAGGTTCCACAGGGCAGATACGCAGTATTTT
V: TRBV27; J: TRBJ1-2; size: once; D: TRBD1; CDR3: CASSRIGTGQSYTF; DNA: TGTGCCAGCAGCCGAATCGGGACAGGTCAGAGCTACACCTTC
V: TRBV4-1; J: TRBJ1-4; size: many; D: NA; CDR3: CASSQDSQKLFF; DNA: TGCGCCAGCAGCCAAGATAGTCAAAAACTGTTTTTT
V: TRBV7-2; J: TRBJ2-1; size: NA; D: TRBD2; CDR3: CASSVKSGRAGNEQFF; DNA: TGTGCCAGCAGCGTTAAGAGCGGGAGGGCCGGGAATGAGCAGTTCTTC
V: TRBV7-9; J: TRBJ1-1; size: NA; D: NA; CDR3: CASSLSRGPRNTEAFF; DNA: TGTGCCAGCAGCTTGTCACGGGGCCCCAGGAACACTGAAGCTTTCTTT
V: TRBV11-2; J: TRBJ2-7; size: NA; D: NA; CDR3: CASSFLWGAYEQYF; DNA: TGTGCCAGCAGCTTTTTGTGGGGCGCCTACGAGCAGTACTTC
V: TRBV11-2; J: TRBJ2-7; size: once; D: NA; CDR3: CASSPLQRDRTYEQYF; DNA: TGTGCCAGCAGCCCCCTGCAGCGGGACAGGACATACGAGCAGTACTTC
V: TRBV29-1; J: TRBJ2-6; size: NA; D: NA; CDR3: CSVENSGANVLTF; DNA: TGCAGCGTTGAAAACTCTGGGGCCAACGTCCTGACTTTC
V: TRBV19; J: TRBJ1-5; size: NA; D: NA; CDR3: CASSGGYQPQHF; DNA: TGTGCCAGTAGTGGGGGTTATCAGCCCCAGCATTTT
V: TRBV2; J: TRBJ1-1; size: few; D: NA; CDR3: CASREGLESEAFF; DNA: TGTGCCAGCAGGGAGGGCCTTGAGTCTGAAGCTTTCTTT